One and the same sample provided the 32 T cell receptor beta chains below, sequenced in a study of technical replicates of blood from a handful of donors. TCRdb's copy holds only in-frame clones and misses some; the assay was immunoSEQ multiplex PCR. The data show about 91,000 clones, with 85% to 95% seen just once and approximately 0.3% held by the top ten. Sequencing input: T cells isolated from PBMCs. These receptors were taken from a human donor in good health.

The V gene is TRBV6-1, the J gene TRBJ1-1; TRBD1 might be the D (5 bases). V dropped 8 bases and J dropped 2 bases, with 12 bases sitting between them. The germline CDR1 and CDR2 sequences are MNHNS and SASEGT. This CDR3 is 13 amino acids long. CDR3 nucleotides: TGTGCCAGCCGGGGGGTGATCAACACTGAAGCTTTCTTT. The encoded protein is CASRGVINTEAFF.

This rearrangement joins TRBV25-1 to TRBJ2-1; D unresolved. Germline CDR1 and CDR2: MGHDK and SYGVNS. The CDR3 length is 15 residues. In nucleotides, the CDR3 is TGTGCTAAACCGGGTCCTCCGCTTTCGGTTGGTGAGCAGTTCTTC. It translates to CAKPGPPLSVGEQFF. The entire variable domain, with the rest obtained from reference TRBV25-1 and TRBJ2-1, is as follows: EADIYQTPRYLVIGTGKKITLECSQTMGHDKMYWYQQDPGMELHLIHYSYGVNSTEKGDLSSESTVSRIRTEHFPLTLESARPSHTSQYLCAKPGPPLSVGEQFFGPGTRLTVL.

The V call is TRBV9, the J call TRBJ2-7; 7 nucleotides line up with TRBD1. V lost 4 bases, J lost 2 bases, and 6 bases stayed unmatched. The CDR3 sequence is 14 residues long. The V gene's germline CDR1 is SGDLS and CDR2 YYNGEE. The CDR3 DNA reads as TGTGCCAGCAGCCTCCGGGACAGCACCTACGAGCAGTACTTC. Its protein is CASSLRDSTYEQYF. The full variable domain, rest sourced from reference TRBV9 and TRBJ2-7, is DSGVTQTPKHLITATGQRVTLRCSPRSGDLSVYWYQQSLDQGLQFLIQYYNGEERAKGNILERFSAQQFPDLHSELNLSSLELGDSALYFCASSLRDSTYEQYFGPGTRLTVT.

The genes are TRBV29-1 and TRBJ2-7; D unclear. The CDR3 runs 14 residues. V gave up 4 bases and J gave up 4 bases, with 17 bases separating them. The germline gives CDR1 SQVTM, CDR2 ANQGSEA. The DNA for the CDR3 is TGCAGCGTTGTTGACTCTCCTTTAGATTACGAGCAGTACTTC. This encodes CSVVDSPLDYEQYF.

The V and J genes are TRBV6-1 and TRBJ1-1; D unclear. The CDR3 loop spans 15 amino acids. V was pared by 3 bases and J by 1 base, with 12 bases between. CDR1 and CDR2 from the germline V gene are MNHNS and SASEGT. The CDR3 reads CASSDPTSQNTEAFF. For the CDR3, the DNA is TGTGCCAGCAGTGATCCGACAAGCCAGAACACTGAAGCTTTCTTT.

This clone was recorded once. The chain joins TRBV11-2 to TRBJ2-5; TRBD1 might be the D (7 bases). Trimming stripped 1 base from V and 2 bases from J, with 14 bases between. CDR1 and CDR2 from the germline V gene are SGHAT and FQNNGV. The CDR3 runs 16 residues. In nucleotides, the CDR3 is TGTGCCAGCAGCTTAGGTCCAGGGGGGAGACAAGAGACCCAGTACTTC. It yields the protein CASSLGPGGRQETQYF.

The rearrangement uses TRBV28 and TRBJ1-5; weak D call: TRBD1 (5 bases). Trimming pared 3 bases from V and 4 bases from J, leaving 10 bases between. Germline V gene sequence: CDR1 MDHEN, CDR2 SYDVKM. The CDR3 is made up of 14 amino acids. The CDR3 nucleotides read TGTGCCAGCAGTTTTTGGGGGGGAAATCAGCCCCAGCATTTT. This translates into CASSFWGGNQPQHF.

The CDR3: CASSSPGVVGNIQYF. CDR3 DNA sequence: TGTGCCAGTAGTTCCCCCGGGGTAGTGGGAAACATTCAGTACTTC. This chain joins TRBV19 and TRBJ2-4, with TRBD2 as a possible D gene (5 bases). The CDR3 extends over 15 amino acids. CDR1 and CDR2 (germline): LNHDA, SQIVND (reference sequence). The ends were cut back, 5 bases at V and 6 bases at J, with 17 bases in the middle.

For the CDR3, the DNA is TGTGCCAGTAGTATCGGGAGGGTCCACGAGCAGTACTTC. This gives the protein CASSIGRVHEQYF. This chain connects TRBV19 to TRBJ2-7, with 8 bases lining up with TRBD2. Germline CDR1 reads LNHDA; CDR2 reads SQIVND (reference sequence). This CDR3 region has 13 residues. The J segment lost 5 bases and the V segment lost 3 bases, leaving 3 bases of the junction unmatched.

V is TRBV5-1 and J is TRBJ1-1; D might be TRBD1 (5 bases). This CDR3 contains 14 residues. V lost 5 bases and J 3 bases, leaving 14 bases between the germline ends. Germline V gene sequence: CDR1 SGHRS, CDR2 YFSETQ. The CDR3 loop is CASSSGYGYTEAFF. Here the CDR3 DNA reads TGCGCCAGCAGTTCAGGGTACGGATACACTGAAGCTTTCTTT. The full variable domain, in which reference TRBV5-1 and TRBJ1-1 provide the parts outside the CDR3, is KAGVTQTPRYLIKTRGQQVTLSCSPISGHRSVSWYQQTPGQGLQFLFEYFSETQRNKGNFPGRFSGRQFSNSRSEMNVSTLELGDSALYLCASSSGYGYTEAFFGQGTRLTVV.

The chain recombines TRBV28 with TRBJ1-1; 8 nucleotides match TRBD1. With 1 base clipped from V and 0 bases from J, the junction kept 13 bases outside the gene matches. CDR3 length equals 19 residues. CDR1 and CDR2 (germline): MDHEN, SYDVKM. DNA of the CDR3: TGTGCCAGCAGTTTATACAAGGTCGGGACAGGTGCCATGAACACTGAAGCTTTCTTT. It specifies CASSLYKVGTGAMNTEAFF.

The chain is built from TRBV10-2 and TRBJ2-7, with TRBD1 matching 7 bases. The V gene end was trimmed by 8 bases and the J gene end by 3 bases; junction bases not matched to a gene: 7. The germline V gene has CDR1 WSHSY and CDR2 SAAADI. The CDR3 loop spans 13 amino acids. As DNA, the CDR3 is TGCGCCAGCGGAGCCGGGACAGACTACGAGCAGTACTTC. This translates into CASGAGTDYEQYF.

The chain is built from TRBV29-1 and TRBJ1-1, with 8 bases lining up with TRBD1. CDR1 and CDR2 (germline): SQVTM, ANQGSEA. This CDR3 is 13 amino acids long. The ends lost 4 bases at V and 5 bases at J; junction bases unmatched: 6. In DNA form, the CDR3 reads TGCAGCGTTGGTGGACAGGGTTGGACTGAAGCTTTCTTT. This codes for CSVGGQGWTEAFF. The whole variable domain, remainder taken from reference TRBV29-1 and TRBJ1-1, is SAVISQKPSRDICQRGTSLTIQCQVDSQVTMMFWYRQQPGQSLTLIATANQGSEATYESGFVIDKFPISRPNLTFSTLTVSNMSPEDSSIYLCSVGGQGWTEAFFGQGTRLTVV.

The CDR3 DNA follows: TGTGCCAGCAGCTTCGCCGGGAATAACTATGGCTACACCTTC. Residues: CASSFAGNNYGYTF. V gene TRBV7-9 combines with J gene TRBJ1-2; no firm D call. Trimming stripped 3 bases from V and 1 base from J, with 9 bases between. Germline V lookup: CDR1 SEHNR, CDR2 FQNEAQ (reference sequence). The CDR3 length is 14 residues.

This clone was seen a single time. This rearrangement joins TRBV5-6 to TRBJ2-7; D is possibly TRBD2 (5 bases). Germline CDR1 SGHDT, CDR2 YYEEEE. V lost 0 bases to trimming and J lost 6 bases, with 28 bases between them. The CDR3 has 19 amino acids. CDR3 bases: TGTGCCAGCAGCTTGGGGTCGGGGTCCGGACTCCTCCGGGTGGGCGAGCAGTACTTC. Protein sequence: CASSLGSGSGLLRVGEQYF.

V gene TRBV10-3 combines with J gene TRBJ2-1; 9 bases agree with TRBD2. Germline lookup yields CDR1 ENHRY and CDR2 SYGVKD. This CDR3 spans 16 amino acids. Trimming took 3 bases from V and 8 from J; bases not matched to a gene: 11. CDR3 DNA: TGTGCCATCAGTGACGTGCGGGAGGGGACTGGGGATGAGCAGTTCTTC. Translating gives CAISDVREGTGDEQFF.

This rearrangement joins TRBV7-8 to TRBJ2-5, with 7 nucleotides matching TRBD1. This CDR3 is built from 15 residues. The trim removed 6 bases at V and 3 bases at J, leaving 10 bases unmatched. The germline V gene has CDR1 SGHVS and CDR2 FQNEAQ. This CDR3 reads CASRPRRDRKETQYF. CDR3 in DNA: TGTGCCAGCAGACCTCGACGGGACAGAAAAGAGACCCAGTACTTC. The entire variable domain, with the rest obtained from reference TRBV7-8 and TRBJ2-5, is as follows: GAGVSQSPRYKVAKRGQDVALRCDPISGHVSLFWYQQALGQGPEFLTYFQNEAQLDKSGLPSDRFFAERPEGSVSTLKIQRTQQEDSAVYLCASRPRRDRKETQYFGPGTRLLVL.

Only a few counts were recorded for this clone. The V call is TRBV5-1, the J call TRBJ1-1; a weak D match, TRBD1 (5 bases). Per the germline V gene, CDR1 is SGHRS and CDR2 is YFSETQ. The CDR3 totals 15 residues. V lost 1 base and J lost 1, with 11 bases in between. CDR3 coding DNA: TGCGCCAGCAGCTTGCAGGGTACAACGAACACTGAAGCTTTCTTT. It encodes CASSLQGTTNTEAFF. Based on the CDR3 plus reference TRBV5-1 and TRBJ1-1, the full variable domain is KAGVTQTPRYLIKTRGQQVTLSCSPISGHRSVSWYQQTPGQGLQFLFEYFSETQRNKGNFPGRFSGRQFSNSRSEMNVSTLELGDSALYLCASSLQGTTNTEAFFGQGTRLTVV.

This chain joins TRBV4-2 and TRBJ2-3, with 11 bases fitting TRBD2. The ends lost 4 bases at V and 2 bases at J; junction bases unmatched: 8. Germline assignment: CDR1 LGHNA and CDR2 YNFKEQ. This CDR3 spans 17 amino acids. Here the CDR3 reads CASSRQGLAVHTDTQYF. The DNA for the CDR3 is TGTGCCAGCAGCCGACAGGGACTAGCGGTACACACAGATACGCAGTATTTT.

The V gene is TRBV7-9, the J gene TRBJ2-3, with TRBD1 identical over 9 bases. CDR3 length: 16 residues. V dropped 3 bases and J dropped 0; count of bases not matched to a gene: 4. Germline assignment: CDR1 SEHNR and CDR2 FQNEAQ (reference sequence). In DNA form, the CDR3 reads TGTGCCAGCAGCTTTCGGACAGGGGCAAGCACAGATACGCAGTATTTT. Its protein is CASSFRTGASTDTQYF.

The chain couples TRBV13 to TRBJ1-1, with 7 bases identical to TRBD1. Trimming removed 4 bases from V and 8 bases from J; junction bases left unmatched: 7. Germline values: CDR1 PRHDT, CDR2 FYEKMQ (reference sequence). The CDR3 is 13 residues long. CDR3 sequence: CASSSPPQGEAFF. The CDR3 region has the DNA TGTGCCAGCAGCTCCCCCCCACAGGGGGAAGCTTTCTTT.

The chain combines TRBV13 with TRBJ2-7; D perhaps matches TRBD1 (6 bases). V gave up 7 bases and J gave up 2 bases, with 15 bases separating them. CDR1 PRHDT and CDR2 FYEKMQ come from the germline V gene (reference sequence). CDR3 size: 14 residues. The DNA of the CDR3 is TGTGCCAGCATGAGGGGTAAGGGGGCCTACGAGCAGTACTTC. Its protein is CASMRGKGAYEQYF.

The chain is built from TRBV20-1 and TRBJ2-7; no definite D call. The germline gives CDR1 DFQATT, CDR2 SNEGSKA (reference sequence). The CDR3 extends over 11 amino acids. The V end lost 5 bases, the J end lost 5 bases, and 10 bases lay between the germline ends. The CDR3 sequence: CSASLRDEQYF. CDR3 DNA sequence: TGCAGTGCTTCGCTTCGGGACGAGCAGTACTTC.

This rearrangement joins TRBV7-9 to TRBJ2-2; perhaps TRBD2 as D (6 bases). The CDR3 is 16 amino acids. V was clipped by 5 bases and J by 1 base, with 14 bases between them. The germline V gene has CDR1 SEHNR and CDR2 FQNEAQ (reference sequence). The DNA of the CDR3 is TGTGCCAGCAGCAATATGGACTACAGGAACACCGGGGAGCTGTTTTTT. Translating it yields CASSNMDYRNTGELFF.

The genes are TRBV19 and TRBJ1-5, with unresolved D. The CDR3 has 16 amino acids. Trimming pared 7 bases from V and 3 bases from J, leaving 19 bases between. Germline assignment: CDR1 LNHDA and CDR2 SQIVND (reference sequence). The CDR3 reads CASNLMRGGNNQPQHF. In DNA, the CDR3 is TGTGCCAGTAACCTGATGCGGGGAGGGAACAATCAGCCCCAGCATTTT. The whole variable domain, remainder taken from reference TRBV19 and TRBJ1-5, is DGGITQSPKYLFRKEGQNVTLSCEQNLNHDAMYWYRQDPGQGLRLIYYSQIVNDFQKGDIAEGYSVSREKKESFPLTVTSAQKNPTAFYLCASNLMRGGNNQPQHFGDGTRLSIL.

This clone was counted a single time. This chain uses TRBV6-6 with TRBJ2-7; 8 positions match TRBD1. The trim removed 4 bases at V and 5 bases at J, leaving 10 bases unmatched. CDR3 length: 15 amino acids. The germline V gene has CDR1 MNHNY and CDR2 SVGAGI (reference sequence). The CDR3 DNA follows: TGTGCCAGCAGTTCCTCAGGGGGCGTCCCGCACGAGCAGTACTTC. Amino acid sequence: CASSSSGGVPHEQYF.

Only one count was recorded for this clone. The chain links TRBV9 to TRBJ1-2; D gene uncertain. V shed 1 base and J shed 4 bases, with 17 bases lying between them. Per germline, CDR1 SGDLS and CDR2 YYNGEE. The CDR3 sequence is 16 residues long. CDR3 region: CASSVRSEPAPYGYTF. In DNA form, the CDR3 reads TGTGCCAGCAGCGTAAGATCCGAGCCAGCGCCCTATGGCTACACCTTC.

V gene TRBV19 combines with J gene TRBJ2-7; the D gene is possibly TRBD1 (6 bases). Germline CDR1 is LNHDA and CDR2 is SQIVND (reference sequence). Trimming removed 10 bases from V and 7 bases from J, with 14 bases in between. The CDR3 has 11 amino acids. The DNA of the CDR3 is TGTGCCACGACGCAGGGGTTTGAGCAGTACTTC. It is translated as CATTQGFEQYF.

This clone was observed a few times. V usage is TRBV6-1 and J usage is TRBJ1-1, with D possibly TRBD1 on 6 matching bases. This CDR3 has 15 residues. The germline V gene has CDR1 MNHNS and CDR2 SASEGT. V was shortened by 1 base and J by 6 bases, with 15 bases between the two germline ends. The CDR3 is CASSEVVRGWAEAFF. The CDR3 region has the DNA TGTGCCAGCAGTGAAGTTGTCAGGGGCTGGGCTGAAGCTTTCTTT.

The rearrangement joins TRBV30 to TRBJ2-1; possible D gene TRBD2, 6 bases. This CDR3 region has 14 residues. Looked up from germline, CDR1 is GTSNPN and CDR2 is SVGIG (reference sequence). Trimming pared 5 bases from V and 7 bases from J, leaving 18 bases between. The CDR3 bases are TGTGCCTGGGCGACTAGAGATATGGGGAATGAGCAGTTCTTC. Its translation: CAWATRDMGNEQFF.

In nucleotides, the CDR3 is TGTGCCAGCAGTGAGGAACGGGCCGGAGGATCCTACGAGCAGTACTTC. Amino acid sequence: CASSEERAGGSYEQYF. The rearrangement joins TRBV6-1 to TRBJ2-7; a possible D gene is TRBD2 (5 bases). Germline CDR1 reads MNHNS; CDR2 reads SASEGT. This CDR3 is built from 16 residues. Trimming removed 3 bases from V and 1 base from J, with 16 bases in between.

This clone occurred a few times. The chain links TRBV6-4 to TRBJ2-3, with 10 bases aligning to TRBD2. Germline V CDR1 and CDR2: MRHNA, SNTAGT. The V segment lost 7 bases and the J segment 2 bases; nucleotides outside the gene matches: 3. CDR3 length: 14 amino acids. In DNA, the CDR3 is TGTGCCAGCAATACTAGCGGGAACACAGATACGCAGTATTTT. Translating gives CASNTSGNTDTQYF.